One and the same sample provided the 24 T cell receptor beta chains below, sequenced in a study of T-cell memory formation after mild COVID-19. One entry per CDR3 protein, called by TCRdb with MiXCR from the 5' RACE reads. The table lists approximately 35,000 distinct CDR3 sequences, approximately 21% of them singletons. Source material: PBMCs or a T cell subset sorted from them (not recorded which). The origin of the receptors is an adult who had mild COVID-19 (a few samples of this study predate the infection). Cell type and time point are not known.

The gene calls are TRBV7-8 and TRBJ2-1; D is possibly TRBD2 (6 bases). Between the trimmed V and J ends, which lost 6 bases and 8 bases, there was a span of 14 bases. There are 13 residues in the CDR3. Germline-derived CDR1 and CDR2 are SGHVS and FQNEAQ. The CDR3 DNA follows: TGTGCCAGCAGACGGTCTCGGAGGGATGAGCAGTTCTTC. Translating it yields CASRRSRRDEQFF.

The rearrangement uses TRBV24-1 and TRBJ2-5; 14 nucleotides align to TRBD2. The germline V gene encodes CDR1 KGHDR and CDR2 SFDVKD. The V segment lost 3 bases and the J segment 5 bases; nucleotides outside the gene matches: 1. This CDR3 is built from 15 residues. The CDR3 DNA is TGTGCCACCAGTGATCGACTAGCGGGGGGGGAGACCCAGTACTTC. It is translated as CATSDRLAGGETQYF.

The rearrangement joins TRBV5-1 to TRBJ2-3; tentatively, D is TRBD2 (6 bases). The CDR3 has 14 amino acids. The germline V and J ends were trimmed by 4 bases and 2 bases, with 11 bases remaining between them. CDR1 and CDR2 from the germline V gene are SGHRS and YFSETQ. CDR3: CASSIGLPTDTQYF. DNA of the CDR3: TGCGCCAGCAGCATCGGACTACCCACAGATACGCAGTATTTT.

In its sample, this clonotype was seen many times. This chain joins TRBV7-9 and TRBJ2-4; 13 nucleotides line up with TRBD2. Germline trimming cut 2 bases from V and 3 bases from J; bases unmatched to any gene: 16. Germline V gene sequence: CDR1 SEHNR, CDR2 FQNEAQ (reference sequence). The CDR3 extends over 21 amino acids. CDR3: CASSLYTPRLAGGVGKNIQYF. The CDR3 DNA follows: TGTGCCAGCAGCTTATATACCCCGAGACTAGCGGGAGGAGTGGGCAAAAACATTCAGTACTTC.

This clonotype has ten or more counts. The chain has TRBV7-2 and TRBJ2-7; 8 bases agree with TRBD2. In germline, CDR1 is SGHTA, CDR2 FQGNSA. The CDR3 contains 14 residues. V was clipped by 1 base and J by 3 bases; unmatched bases: 2. CDR3 in amino acids: CASSLVTSGYEQYF. The CDR3 region has the DNA TGTGCCAGCAGCTTAGTTACTAGCGGCTACGAGCAGTACTTC.

This clonotype was seen repeatedly, ten times or more. V usage is TRBV24-1 and J usage is TRBJ2-1; 9 nucleotides line up with TRBD1. Trimming took 3 bases from V and 5 from J; bases not matched to a gene: 4. Germline loops: CDR1 KGHDR, CDR2 SFDVKD. The CDR3 extends over 15 amino acids. Here the CDR3 DNA reads TGTGCCACCAGTGATAACAGGGGGCCCCACAATGAGCAGTTCTTC. It yields the protein CATSDNRGPHNEQFF.

In its sample, this clonotype was seen many times. This chain links TRBV11-3 with TRBJ2-1; D might be TRBD1 or TRBD2, each matching 5 bases. Trimming took 3 bases from V and 3 from J, leaving 12 bases between them. Looked up from germline, CDR1 is SGHNT and CDR2 is YENEEA. This CDR3 is built from 15 residues. The CDR3 spells CASSLGRALYNEQFF. The CDR3 coding sequence is TGTGCCAGCAGCTTGGGGCGGGCACTCTACAATGAGCAGTTCTTC.

This clonotype has only a few counts. The V gene is TRBV12-3 or TRBV12-4, the J gene TRBJ2-1, with TRBD2 identical over 12 bases. The CDR3 spans 17 residues. Trimming took 5 bases from V and 9 from J; bases not matched to a gene: 14. CDR3 DNA: TGTGCCAGCAGTGAGGGATGGCTAGCGGGAGGGTGGAGTGAGCAGTTCTTC. Its protein product is CASSEGWLAGGWSEQFF.

This chain links TRBV4-1 with TRBJ1-1; weak D call: TRBD1 (6 bases). The CDR3 totals 14 residues. Trimming left V 2 bases short and J 5 bases short, with 12 bases between. Germline CDR1 MGHRA, CDR2 YSYEKL. CDR3 in DNA: TGCGCCAGCAGCCAAACTACAGGGCTGACTGAAGCTTTCTTT. This sequence encodes CASSQTTGLTEAFF.

This clonotype was recorded many times. The V gene is TRBV11-3, the J gene TRBJ1-1; 8 bases map to TRBD1. CDR3 length equals 17 residues. Germline CDR1 reads SGHNT; CDR2 reads YENEEA. After removal of 2 bases from V and 1 base from J, the junction contained 9 bases not matched to a gene. The CDR3 is CASSLWDAGTGNTEAFF. The CDR3 coding sequence is TGTGCCAGCAGCTTATGGGATGCCGGGACAGGGAACACTGAAGCTTTCTTT.

This clonotype was observed many times. J is TRBJ1-2 and V is TRBV6-2 or TRBV6-3, with a weak D call TRBD1 (5 bases). Germline lookup yields CDR1 MNHEY and CDR2 SVGEGT. Between the trimmed V and J ends, which lost 4 bases and 4 bases, there was a span of 10 bases. CDR3 size: 13 residues. CDR3 in DNA: TGTGCCAGCAGTTCTGACAGTCCCTATGGCTACACCTTC. Translation gives CASSSDSPYGYTF.

Of note for this clonotype: A junction boundary mismatches the germline segment, possibly from a read error. V is TRBV7-9 and J is TRBJ2-7, with D possibly called TRBD1 or TRBD2 (5 bases each). Germline assignment: CDR1 SEHNR and CDR2 FQNEAQ (reference sequence). The CDR3 loop spans 15 amino acids. The CDR3 here is CASSLEGTESYEQYF. The CDR3 DNA sequence: TGTGCAAGCAGCTTAGAGGGGACGGAATCCTACGAGCAGTACTTC.

This clonotype was picked up many times. The rearrangement joins TRBV3-1 to TRBJ1-6; no clear D. The ends were cut back, 0 bases at V and 3 bases at J, with 12 bases in the middle. The CDR3 consists of 17 residues. Germline lookup yields CDR1 LGHDT and CDR2 YNNKEL (reference sequence). The CDR3 loop reads CASSQDSWVSYNSPLHF. The CDR3 nucleotides read TGTGCCAGCAGCCAAGATAGCTGGGTTAGCTATAATTCACCCCTCCACTTT.

This clonotype has a count of ten or more. The chain recombines TRBV5-1 with TRBJ2-3; no reliable D call. Germline assignment: CDR1 SGHRS and CDR2 YFSETQ. This CDR3 contains 14 residues. Trimming removed 2 bases at V and 2 bases at J, with 9 bases between. The CDR3 DNA sequence: TGCGCCAGCAGCTTTGACCCACCCACAGATACGCAGTATTTT. Protein sequence: CASSFDPPTDTQYF.

This clonotype was observed at least ten times. The chain couples TRBV6-2 or TRBV6-3 to TRBJ1-1; 8 nucleotides align to TRBD1. The J segment lost 4 bases and the V segment lost 8 bases, leaving 18 bases of the junction unmatched. The germline V gene encodes CDR1 MNHEY and CDR2 SVGEGT. There are 17 residues in the CDR3. The CDR3 loop is CASRTIRGQGYSTEAFF. The CDR3 DNA reads as TGTGCCAGCCGTACTATCCGCGGACAGGGTTATAGCACTGAAGCTTTCTTT.

Within the sample, this clonotype is medium-sized (0.01 to 0.1%). The genes are TRBV5-1 and TRBJ2-3; 8 nucleotides align to TRBD1. The CDR3 has 15 residues. V shed 3 bases, J shed 0 bases, and the junction held 3 bases outside the gene matches. Germline CDR1 is SGHRS and CDR2 is YFSETQ. The CDR3 DNA follows: TGCGCCAGCAGCTACCGGGACAGGAGCACAGATACGCAGTATTTT. Protein: CASSYRDRSTDTQYF.

This clonotype is medium-sized (0.01 to 0.1%). The rearrangement links TRBV12-3 or TRBV12-4 to TRBJ1-2; D is unresolved. The CDR3 loop spans 14 amino acids. V shed 10 bases and J shed 2 bases, with 17 bases lying between them. CDR3: CATSRLRRNYGYTF. The DNA of the CDR3 is TGTGCCACCTCTAGATTGAGGAGAAACTATGGCTACACCTTC.

This clonotype was counted ten times or more. This chain links TRBV12-3 or TRBV12-4 with TRBJ1-5; D is uncertain. Trimming pared 3 bases from V and 7 bases from J, leaving 10 bases between. The CDR3 loop spans 13 amino acids. In nucleotides, the CDR3 is TGTGCCAGCAGTTTCAATCAGAACCAGCCCCAGCATTTT. Encoded protein: CASSFNQNQPQHF.

The chain carries TRBV3-1 and TRBJ2-5, with 8 positions matching TRBD2. V gave up 3 bases and J gave up 2 bases; unmatched junction bases: 2. CDR3 size: 14 residues. CDR1 and CDR2 (germline): LGHDT, YNNKEL (reference sequence). CDR3 nucleotides: TGTGCCAGCAGCCAGCGGGGGGTGCAAGAGACCCAGTACTTC. Protein sequence: CASSQRGVQETQYF.

In this sample, this clonotype turned up many times. The chain has TRBV20-1 and TRBJ1-1, with 8 nucleotides matching TRBD1. The V and J ends lost 0 bases and 4 bases, in that order; junction bases with no gene match: 7. The CDR3 runs 15 residues. Germline-derived CDR1 and CDR2 are DFQATT and SNEGSKA (reference sequence). DNA of the CDR3: TGCAGTGCTAGAGATGGAGCAGGGGGCTTCACTGAAGCTTTCTTT. Translation gives CSARDGAGGFTEAFF.

This clonotype was recorded many times. The chain links TRBV7-2 to TRBJ2-1; D is perhaps TRBD1 or TRBD2 (5 bases each). Trimming pared 6 bases from V and 13 bases from J, leaving 22 bases between. Germline V lookup: CDR1 SGHTA, CDR2 FQGNSA. The CDR3 is 14 amino acids. The CDR3 protein is CASRIDPGTTAQFF. For the CDR3, the DNA is TGTGCCAGCAGGATTGACCCCGGGACCACCGCACAGTTCTTC.

This clonotype has ten or more counts. The gene calls are TRBV20-1 and TRBJ1-1; perhaps TRBD1 as D (5 bases). The CDR3 totals 17 residues. V lost 7 bases to trimming and J lost 1 base, with 25 bases between them. CDR1 and CDR2 (germline): DFQATT, SNEGSKA (reference sequence). This CDR3 reads CSVINSGKGSGNTEAFF. The CDR3 DNA sequence: TGCAGTGTTATAAATAGTGGAAAGGGGTCAGGGAACACTGAAGCTTTCTTT.

This clonotype was counted many times. This rearrangement joins TRBV12-3 or TRBV12-4 to TRBJ2-3; 11 bases align to TRBD2. The length of the CDR3 is 15 residues. V shed 5 bases and J 1 base; nucleotides not matched to a gene: 2. CDR3 in DNA: TGTGCCAGCAGTATTAGCGGGGGGGGCACAGATACGCAGTATTTT. It specifies CASSISGGGTDTQYF.

The genes are TRBV5-1 and TRBJ2-2; TRBD1 agrees at 7 bases. Germline trimming cut 4 bases from V and 6 bases from J; bases unmatched to any gene: 3. The length of the CDR3 is 13 residues. CDR1 and CDR2 from the germline V gene are SGHRS and YFSETQ. As DNA, the CDR3 is TGCGCCAGCAGCGTACAGGGGTCCGGGGAGCTGTTTTTT. Translation gives CASSVQGSGELFF.